Listed here are 18 T cell receptor beta chains from one sample, sequenced in a study of molecular identifiers for immune sequencing clone quantification. TCRdb reprocessed the PCR reads via MiXCR and lists one record per CDR3 protein. The sample lists over 90,000 distinct CDR3 sequences, under 40% occurring once. Sequenced material: naive CD8+ T cells from blood, with Jurkat cell RNA spiked in. The subset: FACS-sorted CD8+CD4-CCR7+CD45RA+ naive T cells. The receptors were sampled from a human donor in good health. Some libraries in this study had Jurkat cell RNA spiked in.

Many counts were recorded for this clonotype. The rearrangement uses TRBV6-5 and TRBJ2-3; D is possibly TRBD1 (5 bases). This CDR3 region has 13 residues. Germline CDR1 is MNHEY and CDR2 is SVGAGI. The germline V and J ends were trimmed by 6 bases and 1 base, with 8 bases remaining between them. CDR3 sequence: CASRTGGTDTQYF. For the CDR3, the DNA is TGTGCCAGCAGAACAGGCGGCACAGATACGCAGTATTTT.

The chain carries TRBV23-1 and TRBJ2-7, with TRBD1 identical over 9 bases. TRBV23-1 is given ORF status, its function remaining uncertain. The CDR3 extends over 18 amino acids. Germline trimming cut 7 bases from V and 2 bases from J; bases unmatched to any gene: 18. The CDR3 nucleotides are TGCGCCAGCATCACCAAGCAGGATGCGGGACAGGGCCCCTACGAGCAGTACTTC. It translates to CASITKQDAGQGPYEQYF.

V usage is TRBV25-1 and J usage is TRBJ2-7; tentatively, D is TRBD1 (6 bases). Germline-derived CDR1 and CDR2 are MGHDK and SYGVNS. The CDR3 sequence is 12 residues long. V shed 5 bases and J shed 4 bases, with 9 bases lying between them. The CDR3 DNA is TGTGCCAGCAGTAAACAGGGTTACGAGCAGTACTTC. Its translation: CASSKQGYEQYF.

The table lists this clonotype with a few counts. The gene calls are TRBV29-1 and TRBJ2-7; weak D call: TRBD2 (6 bases). CDR3 length: 11 residues. CDR1 is SQVTM, CDR2 ANQGSEA, per germline. V was cut by 7 bases and J by 3 bases, with 10 bases left in between. Here the CDR3 DNA reads TGCAGCGGGAGGGACGGCTACGAGCAGTACTTC. The encoded protein is CSGRDGYEQYF.

The chain combines TRBV27 with TRBJ2-5; D call uncertain. The CDR3 runs 13 residues. The V and J ends lost 5 bases and 2 bases respectively, with 9 bases between them. CDR1 is MNHEY and CDR2 is SMNVEV in the germline V gene (reference sequence). The CDR3: CASSLVSQETQYF. The CDR3, as DNA: TGTGCCAGCAGTCTCGTATCACAAGAGACCCAGTACTTC.

This clonotype was found a few times. V usage is TRBV19 and J usage is TRBJ2-5, with no clear D. The CDR3 spans 15 residues. V lost 2 bases and J 1 base, leaving 11 bases between the germline ends. In germline, CDR1 is LNHDA, CDR2 SQIVND (reference sequence). CDR3 amino acids: CASSISGASQETQYF. The CDR3 coding sequence is TGTGCCAGTAGTATATCGGGTGCCAGCCAAGAGACCCAGTACTTC.

In its sample, this clonotype was seen once. One end of the junction does not line up with germline, which may come from a read error. The chain couples TRBV18 to TRBJ1-1; possibly TRBD1 for D (5 bases). The CDR3 totals 15 residues. Germline lookup yields CDR1 KGHSH and CDR2 LQKENI. DNA for the CDR3: TGTGCCAGCTCACCCCGACAGTACATGAACACTGGAGCTTTCTTT. Its protein is CASSPRQYMNTGAFF.

There are many counts of this clonotype. The chain is built from TRBV4-3 and TRBJ1-1; D is unresolved. The CDR3 covers 13 residues. Between the trimmed V and J ends, which lost 0 bases and 0 bases, there was a span of 2 bases. Germline V lookup: CDR1 LGHNA, CDR2 YSLEER. The CDR3 reads CASSQELNTEAFF. CDR3 coding DNA: TGCGCCAGCAGCCAAGAATTGAACACTGAAGCTTTCTTT.

As concerns this clonotype: This CDR3 is missing its conserved last phenylalanine or tryptophan, likely due to a read error. The CDR3 region is CASSPYSNQPQHL. In DNA form, the CDR3 reads TGTGCCAGCAGCCCATATAGCAATCAGCCCCAGCATCTT. The chain combines TRBV12-3 or TRBV12-4 with TRBJ1-5; D is uncertain. The CDR3 is 13 amino acids. V dropped 6 bases and J dropped 0 bases, with 6 bases sitting between them.

In this sample, this clonotype turned up many times. J is TRBJ2-7 and V is TRBV20-1; 8 bases match TRBD2. V lost 6 bases to trimming and J lost 4 bases; unmatched junction nucleotides: 8. From germline, CDR1 is DFQATT and CDR2 SNEGSKA (reference sequence). The CDR3 contains 13 residues. CDR3 sequence reads: CSANSGTYYEQYF. Here the CDR3 DNA reads TGCAGTGCAAATAGCGGGACATATTACGAGCAGTACTTC.

The CDR3 sequence: CASRDISGEQFF. The CDR3 nucleotides are TGTGCCAGCAGGGACATCAGTGGTGAGCAGTTCTTC. The chain combines TRBV7-9 with TRBJ2-1; D might be TRBD1 (5 bases). The CDR3 runs 12 residues. CDR1 SEHNR and CDR2 FQNEAQ come from the germline V gene (reference sequence). Trimming shortened V by 6 bases and J by 9 bases, and 12 bases separated the two germline ends.

This clonotype has a count of ten or more. This chain connects TRBV19 to TRBJ2-7; D remains ambiguous. Trimming cost V 1 base and J 2 bases, with 6 bases left between them. CDR3 length equals 13 residues. Germline-derived CDR1 and CDR2 are LNHDA and SQIVND (reference sequence). CDR3 DNA: TGTGCCAGTAGTATAGCTCCCCCCTACGAGCAGTACTTC. It is translated as CASSIAPPYEQYF.

The chain couples TRBV27 to TRBJ2-7, with 8 bases matching TRBD1. The V gene end was trimmed by 3 bases and the J gene end by 4 bases; junction bases not matched to a gene: 5. Germline V gene lookup returns CDR1 MNHEY and CDR2 SMNVEV (reference sequence). The CDR3 runs 14 residues. The CDR3 sequence is CASSFSGGFYEQYF. Here the CDR3 DNA reads TGTGCCAGCAGTTTTTCAGGGGGCTTTTACGAGCAGTACTTC.

This clonotype came up a few times. The chain combines TRBV20-1 with TRBJ2-7; 9 bases agree with TRBD1. This CDR3 comprises 15 residues. The ends lost 0 bases at V and 2 bases at J; junction bases unmatched: 5. Germline CDR1 is DFQATT and CDR2 is SNEGSKA (reference sequence). The CDR3 coding sequence is TGCAGTGCTAGAGATGACAGGGGGAGAGCCTACGAGCAGTACTTC. Translation: CSARDDRGRAYEQYF.

Details on this clonotype: Mismatch with germline at one junction end may stem from a read error. The chain combines TRBV4-3 with TRBJ2-1, with a tentative D call TRBD1 (5 bases). The CDR3 is 17 amino acids. Germline lookup yields CDR1 LGHNA and CDR2 YSLEER. CDR3 sequence (DNA): TGCGCCAGCAGCCAAGTAAGGGGCCTTGACTCCTACAAAGAGCAGTTCTTC. Protein: CASSQVRGLDSYKEQFF.

The gene calls are TRBV6-5 and TRBJ1-1, with no clear D. This CDR3 comprises 13 residues. Germline V lookup: CDR1 MNHEY, CDR2 SVGAGI. Trimming removed 4 bases at V and 5 bases at J, with 11 bases between. CDR3 protein: CASSFGPVTEAFF. CDR3 bases: TGTGCCAGCAGTTTTGGGCCAGTTACTGAAGCTTTCTTT.

This clonotype was found many times. The chain couples TRBV28 to TRBJ2-7; D is uncertain. CDR3 length equals 14 residues. Germline CDR1 is MDHEN and CDR2 is SYDVKM. V dropped 6 bases and J dropped 4 bases, with 16 bases sitting between them. The DNA for the CDR3 is TGTGCCAGCAGATCGGTCTCTAGTTTTTACGAGCAGTACTTC. Translating it yields CASRSVSSFYEQYF. Filled out from reference TRBV28 and TRBJ2-7, the complete variable domain reads DVKVTQSSRYLVKRTGEKVFLECVQDMDHENMFWYRQDPGLGLRLIYFSYDVKMKEKGDIPEGYSVSREKKERFSLILESASTNQTSMYLCASRSVSSFYEQYFGPGTRLTVT.

On this clonotype itself: Compared with germline, one end of the junction differs, possibly owing to a read error. The V and J genes are TRBV7-6 and TRBJ1-1, with D maybe TRBD1 (5 bases). The CDR3 is 14 residues long. Germline V CDR1 and CDR2: SGHVS, FNYEAQ. The CDR3: CAGSLGDSGTEAFF. CDR3 coding DNA: TGTGCCGGCAGCCTAGGGGACTCCGGCACTGAAGCTTTCTTT.